The present TCR beta chain was sequenced within a study of cytomegalovirus exposure and HLA in healthy donors. Whole-study findings and limits: Within an earlier analysis, most TCR beta V segments proved productive either about 90% or about 30% of the time. The only immune exposure information that was available was CMV serostatus.

PCR employed 60 Vbeta and 13 Jbeta primers. The data were produced by immunoSEQ multiplex PCR, yet TCRdb's version contains in-frame clones alone and is incomplete. The sample lists around 170,000 clones, 75% to 85% occurring once. Remarks on this clone: Its antigen is not identified.

The CDR3 is 15 amino acids. J gave up 10 bases and V 5 bases, and 12 bases lay outside the gene matches. CDR1 and CDR2 (germline): LNHNV, YYDKDF (reference sequence). Nominally healthy donors provided the samples, though records likely missed some immune exposures. This TCR was sampled from a young woman in good health and CMV-seronegative. Input material: PBMCs. The J gene is TRBJ2-1, the V gene TRBV15, with 9 bases lining up with TRBD1. The CDR3 protein is CATSHMTGGRREQFF. CDR3 coding DNA: TGTGCCACCAGCCATATGACAGGGGGGCGCAGGGAGCAGTTCTTC.